The 10 T cell receptor beta chains below were found in one sample sequenced in a study of early T cells in non-severe SARS-CoV-2 infection. One entry per CDR3 protein, called by TCRdb with MiXCR from the 5' RACE reads. The sample holds tens of thousands of distinct CDR3 sequences; less than 6.5% are singletons and the top ten take 5% to 6.5%. This sample comprised whole blood, obtained at baseline. The origin of the receptors is an adult who was a healthcare worker with PCR-confirmed SARS-CoV-2 infection or an uninfected control (not recorded which).

This clonotype was seen many times. The J gene is TRBJ2-2, the V gene TRBV15, with D uncertain. Deletions cut 1 base from V and 10 bases from J, with 4 bases between. The V gene's germline CDR1 is LNHNV and CDR2 YYDKDF (reference sequence). This CDR3 comprises 11 residues. CDR3 protein: CATSRGQELFF. The CDR3 DNA sequence: TGTGCCACCAGCAGAGGACAGGAGCTGTTTTTT. The full variable domain, its missing parts supplied by reference TRBV15 and TRBJ2-2, is DAMVIQNPRYQVTQFGKPVTLSCSQTLNHNVMYWYQQKSSQAPKLLFHYYDKDFNNEADTPDNFQSRRPNTSFCFLDIRSPGLGDTAMYLCATSRGQELFFGEGSRLTVL.

This clonotype appeared a few times. The V and J genes are TRBV5-1 and TRBJ2-2; tentatively, D is TRBD1 (5 bases). In germline, CDR1 is SGHRS, CDR2 YFSETQ. Trimming took off 7 bases at V and 4 bases at J, with 5 bases between the two ends. CDR3 length: 11 amino acids. CDR3 DNA: TGCGCCAGCCAGGGCACCGGGGAGCTGTTTTTT. As protein: CASQGTGELFF.

The table lists this clonotype with many counts. The CDR3 DNA is TGTGCCAGCAGCCCAACAGGGAATCAGCCCCAGCATTTT. This translates into CASSPTGNQPQHF. The chain is built from TRBV4-2 and TRBJ1-5, with a possible D match to TRBD1 (6 bases). Germline-derived CDR1 and CDR2 are LGHNA and YNFKEQ. CDR3 length equals 13 residues. V lost 4 bases and J lost 4, with 8 bases in between.

This clonotype was seen ten or more times. This chain connects TRBV12-3 or TRBV12-4 to TRBJ1-4; D is possibly TRBD1 (5 bases). This CDR3 contains 13 residues. Between the trimmed V and J ends, which lost 8 bases and 8 bases, there was a span of 15 bases. The CDR3 bases are TGTGCCAGCTCGACAGTGCGCAAGGAAAAACTGTTTTTT. Encoded protein: CASSTVRKEKLFF.

This clonotype showed up many times. The CDR3 nucleotides read TGTGCCAGCAGCGGGACAGCGAATAATTCACCCCTCCACTTT. This gives the protein CASSGTANNSPLHF. V usage is TRBV2 and J usage is TRBJ1-6; 7 bases match TRBD1. CDR1 is SNHLY and CDR2 is FYNNEI in the germline V gene. Losses at the gene ends were 6 bases for V and 5 bases for J; bases not matched to a gene: 4. The CDR3 loop spans 14 amino acids.

At least ten counts were recorded for this clonotype. V usage is TRBV20-1 and J usage is TRBJ2-7, with no clear D. Germline V gene data show CDR1 as DFQATT and CDR2 as SNEGSKA (reference sequence). The ends were cut back, 5 bases at V and 2 bases at J, with 10 bases in the middle. The CDR3 runs to 12 residues. Written as DNA, the CDR3 is TGCAGTGCTTCCTGGGCCCCCTACGAGCAGTACTTC. Its translation: CSASWAPYEQYF.

This clonotype has ten or more counts. The rearrangement uses TRBV18 and TRBJ2-1, with D perhaps matching TRBD2 (6 bases). This CDR3 contains 16 residues. Germline assignment: CDR1 KGHSH and CDR2 LQKENI. V gave up 6 bases and J gave up 1 base, with 16 bases separating them. Here the CDR3 reads CASSPPAGLSYNEQFF. CDR3 nucleotides: TGTGCCAGCTCGCCCCCAGCGGGCCTATCCTACAATGAGCAGTTCTTC.

The chain has TRBV28 and TRBJ2-7; 13 bases align to TRBD2. Germline V gene sequence: CDR1 MDHEN, CDR2 SYDVKM. The junction had 8 bases not matched to a gene; V was cut back by 8 bases and J by 7 bases. This CDR3 contains 14 residues. The chain's CDR3 is CASLLAGGPKEQYF. CDR3 in DNA: TGTGCCAGCCTACTAGCGGGAGGGCCTAAAGAGCAGTACTTC.

A remark on this clonotype: A much bigger clone sits one base away, suggesting this may be a read error. The chain joins TRBV2 to TRBJ2-7, with D perhaps given as TRBD1 or TRBD2 (6 bases each). This CDR3 spans 14 amino acids. V lost 6 bases and J 0 bases, leaving 12 bases between the germline ends. Germline V gives CDR1 SNHLY, CDR2 FYNNEI. This CDR3 is CASRRRGHSYEQYF. The DNA of the CDR3 is TGTGCCAGCAGACGACGGGGGCACTCCTACGAGCAGTACTTC.

This clonotype was counted at least ten times. The chain couples TRBV15 to TRBJ2-7, with D maybe TRBD2 (5 bases). The CDR3 covers 15 residues. CDR1 is LNHNV and CDR2 is YYDKDF in the germline V gene (reference sequence). V was shortened by 0 bases and J by 3 bases, with 12 bases between the two germline ends. CDR3 coding DNA: TGTGCCACCAGCAGAGATCGACTATCTTACTACGAGCAGTACTTC. Amino acids: CATSRDRLSYYEQYF.